These 10 T cell receptor beta chains were sequenced from one sample in a study of response to subunit inactivated influenza vaccine. MiXCR, applied by TCRdb to the RT-PCR reads, yields one record per CDR3 protein. Counted here are some 550,000 distinct CDR3 sequences, 20% to 25% occurring once; the ten biggest clones make up 2.5% to 3.5%. These data were also filed under a second study, of T cells expressing NK-cell markers. That report notes: Production of TCR beta cDNA relied on 5'RACE template switching with UMIs.

The source material was CD4+ T cells sorted from PBMCs, sampled less than 13 days after vaccination. These receptors originate from a man aged 50 to 60 who received an inactivated influenza vaccine.

The rearrangement links TRBV20-1 to TRBJ1-1; possible D gene TRBD1, 6 bases. V gave up 3 bases and J gave up 1 base, with 12 bases separating them. Per germline, CDR1 DFQATT and CDR2 SNEGSKA (reference sequence). CDR3 size: 14 residues. The CDR3 DNA follows: TGCAGTGCTAGCCGGGGGGCGACGAACACTGAAGCTTTCTTT. Amino acids: CSASRGATNTEAFF.

The gene calls are TRBV11-1 and TRBJ2-1; 10 nucleotides match TRBD2. This CDR3 has 18 amino acids. Per germline, CDR1 SGHAT and CDR2 FQDESV (reference sequence). V dropped 4 bases and J dropped 0; count of bases not matched to a gene: 9. CDR3 in DNA: TGTGCCAGCAGCTCTCTAGCGGGAGCCACAAGCTCCTACAATGAGCAGTTCTTC. Protein: CASSSLAGATSSYNEQFF.

V gene TRBV6-5 combines with J gene TRBJ2-3; no reliable D call. The V gene lost 0 bases and the J gene lost 0 bases, with 7 bases spanning the gap. The CDR3 consists of 15 residues. Per germline, CDR1 MNHEY and CDR2 SVGAGI. In DNA form, the CDR3 reads TGTGCCAGCAGTTACTCCCACGGAAGCACAGATACGCAGTATTTT. Its translation: CASSYSHGSTDTQYF.

At least ten counts were recorded for this clonotype. This rearrangement joins TRBV7-8 to TRBJ1-2; a weak D match, TRBD1 (6 bases). The germline CDR1 and CDR2 sequences are SGHVS and FQNEAQ. CDR3 length equals 15 residues. V lost 1 base to trimming and J lost 4 bases, with 13 bases between them. The CDR3 nucleotides read TGTGCCAGCAGCTTAGACTCAGGGGTGGCCTATGGCTACACCTTC. This translates into CASSLDSGVAYGYTF.

The rearrangement joins TRBV7-2 to TRBJ2-5; weak D call: TRBD1 (6 bases). Germline V gives CDR1 SGHTA, CDR2 FQGNSA. The CDR3 has 13 residues. V dropped 5 bases and J dropped 5 bases, with 12 bases sitting between them. CDR3: CASSTGQRETQYF. CDR3 DNA sequence: TGTGCCAGCAGCACCGGACAGAGGGAGACCCAGTACTTC.

J is TRBJ1-5 and V is TRBV6-2 or TRBV6-3; D is perhaps TRBD1 (6 bases). The V end was cut by 1 base, the J end by 3 bases, with 10 bases between. The germline V gene encodes CDR1 MNHEY and CDR2 SVGEGT. CDR3 size: 15 residues. CDR3 sequence: CASSYFTGNNQPQHF. CDR3 DNA sequence: TGTGCCAGCAGTTACTTCACAGGGAACAATCAGCCCCAGCATTTT.

This clonotype was seen only a few times. The rearrangement links TRBV14 to TRBJ1-1; D not resolved. This CDR3 comprises 16 residues. Trimming pared 0 bases from V and 2 bases from J, leaving 13 bases between. Germline CDR1 is SGHDN and CDR2 is FVKESK. CDR3 in amino acids: CASSQDLWGSNTEAFF. CDR3 DNA: TGTGCCAGCAGCCAAGATCTTTGGGGATCTAACACTGAAGCTTTCTTT. The variable domain in full, completed from reference TRBV14 and TRBJ1-1, reads EAGVTQFPSHSVIEKGQTVTLRCDPISGHDNLYWYRRVMGKEIKFLLHFVKESKQDESGMPNNRFLAERTGGTYSTLKVQPAELEDSGVYFCASSQDLWGSNTEAFFGQGTRLTVV.

This chain connects TRBV6-5 to TRBJ1-3, with D unresolved. Germline-derived CDR1 and CDR2 are MNHEY and SVGAGI. This CDR3 is built from 12 residues. V was pared by 5 bases and J by 6 bases, with 8 bases between. CDR3 in DNA: TGTGCCAGCAGTCCGCGTGAAAACACCATATATTTT. Translation: CASSPRENTIYF.

This clonotype was picked up a small number of times. The chain couples TRBV6-5 to TRBJ2-1; a weak D match, TRBD2 (6 bases). V was clipped by 4 bases and J by 6 bases, with 16 bases between them. This CDR3 comprises 15 residues. From germline, CDR1 is MNHEY and CDR2 SVGAGI. CDR3 coding DNA: TGTGCCAGCAGTTGGGGGGTAGCGGTGTCCAATGAGCAGTTCTTC. It encodes CASSWGVAVSNEQFF.

As regards this clonotype: Its ends do not fully match the called genes, so a read error is possible. The rearrangement joins TRBV15 to TRBJ2-5, with no clear D. Germline V gene data show CDR1 as LNHNV and CDR2 as YYDKDF (reference sequence). This CDR3 has 16 residues. CDR3 bases: TGTGCCACCAGCAGAGATACCGGCAGAAACCAAGAGATCCAGTACTTC. Its protein product is CATSRDTGRNQEIQYF. The full variable domain, completed using reference TRBV15 and TRBJ2-5, is DAMVIQNPRYQVTQFGKPVTLSCSQTLNHNVMYWYQQKSSQAPKLLFHYYDKDFNNEADTPDNFQSRRPNTSFCFLDIRSPGLGDTAMYLCATSRDTGRNQEIQYFGPGTRLLVL.